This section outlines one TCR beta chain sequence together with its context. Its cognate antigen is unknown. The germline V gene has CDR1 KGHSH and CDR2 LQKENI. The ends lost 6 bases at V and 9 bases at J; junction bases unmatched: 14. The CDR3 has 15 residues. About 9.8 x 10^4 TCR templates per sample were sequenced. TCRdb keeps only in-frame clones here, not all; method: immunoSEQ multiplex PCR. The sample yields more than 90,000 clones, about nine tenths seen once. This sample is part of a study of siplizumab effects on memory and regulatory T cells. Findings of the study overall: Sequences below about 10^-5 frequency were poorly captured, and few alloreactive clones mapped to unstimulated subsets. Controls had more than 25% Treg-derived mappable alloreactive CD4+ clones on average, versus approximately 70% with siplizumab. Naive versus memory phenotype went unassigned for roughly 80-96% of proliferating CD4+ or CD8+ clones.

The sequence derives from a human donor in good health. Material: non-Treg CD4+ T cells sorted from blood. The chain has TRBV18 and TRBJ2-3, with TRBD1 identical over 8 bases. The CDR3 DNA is TGTGCCAGCTCTCGCCGGGACAGGCCCCGCGGAACGCAGTATTTT. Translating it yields CASSRRDRPRGTQYF.